The subject of this entry is one TCR beta chain. This entry is derived from a study of blood T cell repertoires in COVID-19. On the study more broadly: The analysed material was cDNA or gDNA that came from T cells, B-cell-depleted T cells, or PBMCs.

The cohort comprised adults aged roughly 18 to 100 years residing in 24 US areas. Participant-reported clinical history was the basis for cohort assignment. Original analysis: Estimation of nucleated cell counts relied on the amplification of reference gene primers. This table comes from immunoSEQ multiplex PCR, and its TCRdb copy is limited to in-frame clones, with some not included. The DNA was the basis for D and trimming; V, J and clone size are from that table. The data contain fewer than 500,000 clones, roughly nine tenths of them singletons. The CDR3 runs 12 residues. Between the trimmed V and J ends, which lost 3 bases and 3 bases, there was a span of 6 bases. CDR1 and CDR2 (germline): KGHSH, LQKENI.

The rearrangement links TRBV18 to TRBJ2-7; D possibly corresponds to TRBD1 (6 bases). The origin of this receptor is a man aged 25-45 years who had recovered from COVID-19. Sequences were obtained from PBMCs or T cells enriched from blood (not recorded which). The CDR3: CASSPRGYEQYF. Written as DNA, the CDR3 is TGTGCCAGCTCACCCAGGGGCTACGAGCAGTACTTC.